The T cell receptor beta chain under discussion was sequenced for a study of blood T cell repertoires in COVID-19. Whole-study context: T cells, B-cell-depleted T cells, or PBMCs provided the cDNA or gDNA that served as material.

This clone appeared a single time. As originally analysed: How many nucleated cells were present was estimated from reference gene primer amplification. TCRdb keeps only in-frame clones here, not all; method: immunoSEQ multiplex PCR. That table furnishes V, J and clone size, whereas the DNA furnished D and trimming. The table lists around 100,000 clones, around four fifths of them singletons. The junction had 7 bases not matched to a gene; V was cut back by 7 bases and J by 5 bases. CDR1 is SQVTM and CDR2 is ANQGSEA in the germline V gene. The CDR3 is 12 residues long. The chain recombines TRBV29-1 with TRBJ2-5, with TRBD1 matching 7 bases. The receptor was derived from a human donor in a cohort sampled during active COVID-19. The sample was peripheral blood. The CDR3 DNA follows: TGCAGCGCGAAGACAGGGCGGGAGACCCAGTACTTC. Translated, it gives CSAKTGRETQYF.